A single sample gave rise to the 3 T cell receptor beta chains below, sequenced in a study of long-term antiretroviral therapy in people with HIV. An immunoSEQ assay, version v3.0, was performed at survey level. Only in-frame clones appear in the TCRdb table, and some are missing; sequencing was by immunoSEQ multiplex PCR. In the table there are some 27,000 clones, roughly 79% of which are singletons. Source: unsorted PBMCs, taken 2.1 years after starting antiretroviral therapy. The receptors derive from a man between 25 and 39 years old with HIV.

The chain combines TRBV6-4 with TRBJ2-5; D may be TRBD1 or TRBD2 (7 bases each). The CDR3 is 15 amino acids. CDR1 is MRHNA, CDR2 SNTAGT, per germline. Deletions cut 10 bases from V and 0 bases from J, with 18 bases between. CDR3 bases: TGTGCCACCAGGGGGGGTATGGTGTACCAAGAGACCCAGTACTTC. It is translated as CATRGGMVYQETQYF.

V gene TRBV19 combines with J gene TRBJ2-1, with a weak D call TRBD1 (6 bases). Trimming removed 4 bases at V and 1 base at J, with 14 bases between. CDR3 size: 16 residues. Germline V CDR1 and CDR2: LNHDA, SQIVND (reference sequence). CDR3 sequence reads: CASSTSQGRSYNEQFF. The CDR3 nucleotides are TGTGCCAGTAGTACGTCACAGGGTAGATCCTACAATGAGCAGTTCTTC. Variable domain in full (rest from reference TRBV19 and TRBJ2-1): DGGITQSPKYLFRKEGQNVTLSCEQNLNHDAMYWYRQDPGQGLRLIYYSQIVNDFQKGDIAEGYSVSREKKESFPLTVTSAQKNPTAFYLCASSTSQGRSYNEQFFGPGTRLTVL.

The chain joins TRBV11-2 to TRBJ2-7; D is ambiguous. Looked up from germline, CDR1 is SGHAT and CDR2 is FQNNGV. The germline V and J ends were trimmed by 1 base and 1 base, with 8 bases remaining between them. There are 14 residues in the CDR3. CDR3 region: CASSLVIGSYEQYF. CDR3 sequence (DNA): TGTGCCAGCAGCTTAGTTATAGGGTCCTACGAGCAGTACTTC.